Sequencing of this T cell receptor beta chain was carried out in a study of Ad26.COV2.S vaccination and SARS-CoV-2 variants. Sequencing was performed with immunoSEQ multiplex PCR; in TCRdb, only in-frame clones are kept and a portion is missing. The table lists roughly 700,000 clones, more than 70% of them singletons. Treatment noted: approximately 18 received Ad26.COV2.S at low or high dose, single or two shots; about 5 received placebo; per-sample allocation not given. Each sample was drawn 63 days after the first injection (of vaccine or placebo). A Boston adult aged 18-55 years was the donor. Its platform was an Ad26 vector, and its expressed antigen was Wuhan-strain SARS-CoV-2 spike. Germline V gene data show CDR1 as MNHNS and CDR2 as SASEGT. The CDR3 loop spans 16 amino acids. V was shortened by 1 base and J by 0 bases, with 10 bases between the two germline ends.

The clonotype originates from a person aged 18-60 years who received the Ad26.COV2.S COVID-19 vaccine or a placebo. The sample was peripheral blood, taken in a trial of Ad26.COV2.S vaccine versus placebo. The V and J genes are TRBV6-1 and TRBJ1-5; D ambiguous. The CDR3 nucleotides are TGTGCCAGCAGTGAAGTAACGGTTTTTAGCAATCAGCCCCAGCATTTT. It encodes CASSEVTVFSNQPQHF.